This T cell receptor beta chain was sequenced for a study of CD8 T cells in ankylosing spondylitis. Study findings and constraints: A motif of under ten highly homologous TCR beta variants was seen as apparently characteristic of ankylosing spondylitis blood. As reported, disease-linked clones showed significant enrichment in matched ankylosing spondylitis synovial fluid.

TCRdb passed the 5' RACE reads through MiXCR, listing each CDR3 protein once. Here the sample spans some 330,000 distinct CDR3 sequences, around 8% being singletons. CDR1 is SQVTM, CDR2 ANQGSEA, per germline. The CDR3 is made up of 14 amino acids. V was shortened by 5 bases and J by 4 bases, with 17 bases between the two germline ends. This clonotype was recorded many times. Its target is not known. This rearrangement joins TRBV29-1 to TRBJ2-5; D tentatively reads TRBD1 or TRBD2 (5 bases each). The source is a male donor with ankylosing spondylitis. The sequenced sample was blood, either unsorted or a sorted T cell fraction (not recorded which). CDR3 DNA sequence: TGCAGCGTTCCCCCCGGGGCTGGAGGAGAGACCCAGTACTTC. It codes for CSVPPGAGGETQYF.